This entry is about one T cell receptor beta chain. Its specificity is unknown. Primers: 60 Vbeta forward and 13 Jbeta reverse. Profiled with immunoSEQ multiplex PCR; TCRdb holds only in-frame clones, not every one. The sample includes 150,000 to 200,000 clones, 65% to 80% of them seen just once. This sample is drawn from a study of cytomegalovirus exposure and HLA in healthy donors. Study-level points and caveats: The study carried out a later analysis of TCR beta sequences. It associated 15,000 to 20,000 of them with specific HLA alleles at a false discovery rate of 0.05. Later, an analysis showed that TCR beta chains associated with HLA were more clonally expanded than others that were equally common.

This sequence originates from a woman aged 50 to 60 in good health and CMV-seropositive. Specimen: PBMCs.

In DNA form, the CDR3 reads TGTGCCAGCAGTTACTCGAGGACCGGGGAGCTGTTTTTT. This translates into CASSYSRTGELFF. The chain carries TRBV6-5 and TRBJ2-2; D is unclear. The CDR3 runs to 13 residues. Trimming took 0 bases from V and 5 from J, leaving 4 bases between them. Germline loops: CDR1 MNHEY, CDR2 SVGAGI.